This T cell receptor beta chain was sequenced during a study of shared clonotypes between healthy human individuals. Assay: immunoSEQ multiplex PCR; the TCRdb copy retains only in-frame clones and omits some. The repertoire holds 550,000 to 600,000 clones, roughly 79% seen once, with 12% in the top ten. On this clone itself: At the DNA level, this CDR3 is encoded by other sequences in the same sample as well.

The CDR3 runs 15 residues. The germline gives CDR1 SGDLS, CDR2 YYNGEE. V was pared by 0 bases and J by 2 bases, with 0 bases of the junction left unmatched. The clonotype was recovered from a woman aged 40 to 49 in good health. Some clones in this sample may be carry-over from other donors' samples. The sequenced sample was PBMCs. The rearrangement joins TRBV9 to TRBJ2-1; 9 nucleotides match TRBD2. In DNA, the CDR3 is TGTGCCAGCAGCGTAGGACTAGCGGCCTACAATGAGCAGTTCTTC. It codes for CASSVGLAAYNEQFF.